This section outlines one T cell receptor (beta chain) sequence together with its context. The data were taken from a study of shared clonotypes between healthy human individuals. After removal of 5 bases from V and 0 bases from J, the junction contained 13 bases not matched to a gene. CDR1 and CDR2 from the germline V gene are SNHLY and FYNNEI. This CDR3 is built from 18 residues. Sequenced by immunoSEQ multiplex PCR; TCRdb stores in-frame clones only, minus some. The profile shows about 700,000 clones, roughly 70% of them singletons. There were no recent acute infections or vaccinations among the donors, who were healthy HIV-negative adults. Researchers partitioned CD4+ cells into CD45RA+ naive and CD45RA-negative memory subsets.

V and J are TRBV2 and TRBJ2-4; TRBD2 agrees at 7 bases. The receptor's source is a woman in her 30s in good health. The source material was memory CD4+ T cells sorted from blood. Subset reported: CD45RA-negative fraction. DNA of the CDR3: TGTGCCAGCAGTCTATCTAGCGGTATTACTCTAGCCAAAAACATTCAGTACTTC. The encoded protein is CASSLSSGITLAKNIQYF.